This T cell receptor beta chain emerged from a study of lymphopenia after photon versus proton radiotherapy (dated by TCRdb to the late 2010s). Regarding the complete study: In patients with gastrointestinal tumors who developed high-grade lymphopenia, the study compared the immunological effects of photon radiation therapy with those of proton radiation therapy. The goal of the study was to characterize the differences between the two radiation modalities in how they affect the immune system. The approximately 20 patients in the cohort had gastrointestinal tumors, were treated with either photon or proton therapy, and subsequently developed lymphopenia. The research as a whole found: Across the cohort, a larger post-nadir drop in TCR diversity was inversely correlated with overall survival time among patients who died. During treatment, patients who received proton therapy stayed relatively stable, whereas patients who received photon therapy lost naive T cells and TCR diversity and gained effector/memory populations. The survival association was assessed only in patients who died, and better survival with proton therapy was presented by the authors as a possibility rather than a demonstrated result. Once the lymphocyte count had reached its nadir, the repertoires of photon-treated patients showed oligoclonal expansion, particularly of CD8+ Temra cells, and this expansion drove the decline in diversity.

Concerning this clone: Its antigen is not yet known. No quality values exist for individual bases; no much larger clone is one base distant.

CDR1 and CDR2 are read off the germline V gene as SGHRS and YFSETQ. Including the terminal cysteine and phenylalanine, the CDR3 comprises 14 residues. Only CDR3 DNA remains: 42 bases, in frame from the first base. The germline V end is reduced by 0 bases and the J end by 2 bases; junction bases left unmatched: 1. The library was prepared using the immunoSEQ multiplex PCR assay. Alongside multiparametric flow cytometry, deep sequencing of rearranged TCR beta loci was used to profile the T cell repertoires. Entries here come from immuneACCESS through TCRdb and include only in-frame sequences with V and J called. Some clones fail to appear in such tables; in the studies checked, an unresolved V gene covers under half of the shortfall, and the cause of the remainder is unknown. Recorded for this sample are tens of thousands of clones; 65% to 90% of them occurred a single time. Clones ranked in the top ten supply about 2% of the sample.

The origin of this receptor is a man aged 35-49 years with gastric cancer. The material was peripheral blood, obtained from a patient treated with photon-based radiotherapy. The chain was built from TRBV5-1 and TRBJ2-5, and 7 junctional nucleotides match TRBD1. CDR3 reads: CASSLGGQQETQYF. The nucleotides are TGCGCCAGCAGCTTGGGGGGACAGCAAGAGACCCAGTACTTC.